Each of the 23 T cell receptor beta chains below was sequenced from the same sample in a study of OX40 agonist ivuxolimab in advanced cancers. Only in-frame clones appear in the TCRdb table, and some are missing; sequencing was by immunoSEQ multiplex PCR. The sample lists some 50,000 clones, about 86% occurring once. The sequences come from CD4+ or CD8+ T cells sorted from blood, collected in a trial of the OX40 agonist ivuxolimab. The receptors come from an adult with an advanced solid tumor such as melanoma, head and neck, liver or kidney cancer.

The chain carries TRBV6-5 and TRBJ2-3; no clear D. Germline V gene data show CDR1 as MNHEY and CDR2 as SVGAGI. Trimming pared 8 bases from V and 2 bases from J, leaving 11 bases between. The CDR3 is made up of 13 amino acids. DNA for the CDR3: TGTGCCAGCTTAGACACGAACACAGATACGCAGTATTTT. It codes for CASLDTNTDTQYF.

The rearrangement joins TRBV19 to TRBJ2-7; TRBD1 aligns across 11 bases. V lost 6 bases, J lost 4 bases, and 8 bases stayed unmatched. The CDR3 consists of 15 residues. Germline CDR1 is LNHDA and CDR2 is SQIVND (reference sequence). CDR3 sequence reads: CASRIKDRGRYEQYF. The CDR3, as DNA: TGTGCCAGTAGGATAAAGGACAGGGGGCGGTACGAGCAGTACTTC. Filled out from reference TRBV19 and TRBJ2-7, the complete variable domain reads DGGITQSPKYLFRKEGQNVTLSCEQNLNHDAMYWYRQDPGQGLRLIYYSQIVNDFQKGDIAEGYSVSREKKESFPLTVTSAQKNPTAFYLCASRIKDRGRYEQYFGPGTRLTVT.

The chain uses TRBV2 and TRBJ2-7, with 7 bases lining up with TRBD1. The CDR3 is 14 amino acids. CDR1 is SNHLY and CDR2 is FYNNEI in the germline V gene. The V gene end was trimmed by 5 bases and the J gene end by 2 bases; junction bases not matched to a gene: 6. The CDR3 is CASSSDRAPYEQYF. DNA of the CDR3: TGTGCCAGCAGTTCTGACAGGGCCCCCTACGAGCAGTACTTC.

The V call is TRBV6-5, the J call TRBJ2-3; 7 bases fit TRBD2. The V segment lost 2 bases and the J segment 5 bases; nucleotides outside the gene matches: 1. From germline, CDR1 is MNHEY and CDR2 SVGAGI. The CDR3 is 13 amino acids. CDR3 in DNA: TGTGCCAGCAGTTACAAGCGGGAAGATACGCAGTATTTT. Encoded protein: CASSYKREDTQYF.

The chain couples TRBV28 to TRBJ2-7, with TRBD2 as a possible D gene (6 bases). Trimming removed 2 bases at V and 4 bases at J, with 15 bases between. The germline V gene has CDR1 MDHEN and CDR2 SYDVKM. The CDR3 length is 15 residues. Here the CDR3 reads CASSLREPNSYEQYF. The CDR3 nucleotides read TGTGCCAGCAGTTTACGGGAGCCCAATTCTTACGAGCAGTACTTC.

The rearrangement links TRBV5-1 to TRBJ2-5; D may be TRBD2 (6 bases). Trimming removed 4 bases at V and 1 base at J, with 8 bases between. CDR1 and CDR2 from the germline V gene are SGHRS and YFSETQ. The CDR3 runs to 13 residues. CDR3 sequence reads: CASSHSGQETQYF. In nucleotides, the CDR3 is TGCGCCAGCAGCCATAGCGGCCAAGAGACCCAGTACTTC.

The CDR3 sequence is CASSLTGGEDTQYF. The CDR3 bases are TGTGCCAGCAGCTTAACAGGGGGCGAAGATACGCAGTATTTT. This rearrangement joins TRBV7-3 to TRBJ2-3; 7 bases agree with TRBD1. V dropped 0 bases and J dropped 5; count of bases not matched to a gene: 2. The germline CDR1 and CDR2 sequences are SGHTA and FQGTGA. This CDR3 region has 14 residues.

The V gene is TRBV7-9, the J gene TRBJ1-1; TRBD1 agrees at 7 bases. Germline V gene data show CDR1 as SEHNR and CDR2 as FQNEAQ (reference sequence). V shed 2 bases and J 7 bases; nucleotides not matched to a gene: 10. This CDR3 has 15 residues. In DNA form, the CDR3 reads TGTGCCAGCAGCTTAACTGAATACAGGGGACTTGAAGCTTTCTTT. As protein: CASSLTEYRGLEAFF. Full variable domain (missing parts from reference TRBV7-9 and TRBJ1-1): DTGVSQNPRHKITKRGQNVTFRCDPISEHNRLYWYRQTLGQGPEFLTYFQNEAQLEKSRLLSDRFSAERPKGSFSTLEIQRTEQGDSAMYLCASSLTEYRGLEAFFGQGTRLTVV.

The rearrangement joins TRBV9 to TRBJ1-1; TRBD1 aligns across 8 bases. This CDR3 is built from 13 residues. Looked up from germline, CDR1 is SGDLS and CDR2 is YYNGEE. Trimming at V came to 0 bases and at J to 5 bases, leaving 0 bases not matched to a gene. CDR3 in DNA: TGTGCCAGCAGCGTAGGGGACAGGACTGAAGCTTTCTTT. Encoded protein: CASSVGDRTEAFF.

The gene calls are TRBV9 and TRBJ2-7; 7 positions agree with TRBD1. CDR3 length: 15 residues. Losses at the gene ends were 4 bases for V and 2 bases for J; bases not matched to a gene: 9. CDR1 and CDR2 (germline): SGDLS, YYNGEE. CDR3 sequence (DNA): TGTGCCAGCAGCAAAAGTAGGCAGGGGGCCTACGAGCAGTACTTC. It yields the protein CASSKSRQGAYEQYF.

The chain has TRBV5-1 and TRBJ1-4; tentative D call: TRBD1 (6 bases). Trimming shortened V by 4 bases and J by 5 bases, and 15 bases separated the two germline ends. The length of the CDR3 is 15 residues. From germline, CDR1 is SGHRS and CDR2 YFSETQ. Here the CDR3 reads CASSPSLGGNEKLFF. The CDR3 DNA reads as TGCGCCAGCAGCCCGTCCTTGGGGGGCAATGAAAAACTGTTTTTT.

V gene TRBV28 combines with J gene TRBJ1-2, with 7 bases aligning to TRBD1. Germline V gene data show CDR1 as MDHEN and CDR2 as SYDVKM. The CDR3 extends over 14 amino acids. Unmatched junction bases numbered 2, after V lost 4 bases and J lost 0 bases. CDR3 in amino acids: CASSSQGTNYGYTF. DNA for the CDR3: TGTGCCAGCAGTTCACAGGGGACTAACTATGGCTACACCTTC.

With regard to this clone: Germline is not matched at one junction end, which may reflect a read error. CDR3 amino acids: CATLRGCF. In DNA, the CDR3 is TGTGCCACGTTGAGGGGGTGCTTC. J is TRBJ2-4 and V is TRBV5-5, with D possibly matching TRBD1 (6 bases). Germline CDR1 reads SGHKS; CDR2 reads YYEKEE (reference sequence). This CDR3 comprises 8 residues.

The rearrangement links TRBV7-9 to TRBJ1-2, with D possibly TRBD1 on 6 matching bases. Trimming took off 5 bases at V and 8 bases at J, with 15 bases between the two ends. This CDR3 is 13 amino acids long. The V gene's germline CDR1 is SEHNR and CDR2 FQNEAQ (reference sequence). This chain's CDR3 is CASSLLTGYGYTF. CDR3 coding DNA: TGTGCCAGCAGCCTCCTTACAGGGTACGGCTACACCTTC.

This chain connects TRBV7-8 to TRBJ2-3, with 10 bases matching TRBD2. Trimming took 1 base from V and 6 from J; bases not matched to a gene: 7. The CDR3 is made up of 16 amino acids. Per germline, CDR1 SGHVS and CDR2 FQNEAQ. For the CDR3, the DNA is TGTGCCAGCAGCTTAGTCCTAGCGGGAGCGGCGGATACGCAGTATTTT. Translating gives CASSLVLAGAADTQYF.

The chain is built from TRBV14 and TRBJ2-7; TRBD2 is a possible D gene (5 bases). CDR3 length: 16 residues. Germline CDR1 reads SGHDN; CDR2 reads FVKESK. V was pared by 1 base and J by 3 bases, with 16 bases between. DNA for the CDR3: TGTGCCAGCAGCCAAGGAGGGTCGGGAATAATCTACGAGCAGTACTTC. Translating gives CASSQGGSGIIYEQYF.

The chain joins TRBV6-1 to TRBJ2-5; 7 bases map to TRBD1. CDR1 MNHNS and CDR2 SASEGT come from the germline V gene. V lost 5 bases to trimming and J lost 6 bases; unmatched junction nucleotides: 12. The CDR3 sequence is 15 residues long. In DNA, the CDR3 is TGTGCCAGCAGTTCCGAACCGGGACAGCAAAAGACCCAGTACTTC. It encodes CASSSEPGQQKTQYF.

The chain has TRBV7-3 and TRBJ1-6; D gene ambiguous. Trimming took 4 bases from V and 10 from J, leaving 14 bases between them. The CDR3 is 14 residues long. Germline CDR1 reads SGHTA; CDR2 reads FQGTGA. CDR3 sequence reads: CASSSPTGESPLHF. CDR3 nucleotide sequence: TGTGCCAGCAGCTCTCCCACCGGGGAATCACCCCTCCACTTT.

The J gene is TRBJ1-5, the V gene TRBV18, with D unresolved. This CDR3 spans 15 amino acids. Germline CDR1 is KGHSH and CDR2 is LQKENI. V was cut by 1 base and J by 2 bases, with 9 bases left in between. The CDR3 sequence is CASSPLGEGNQPQHF. DNA for the CDR3: TGTGCCAGCTCACCACTTGGGGAAGGCAATCAGCCCCAGCATTTT.

The rearrangement links TRBV2 to TRBJ1-6; unclear D gene. The CDR3 has 15 amino acids. Deletions cut 3 bases from V and 3 bases from J, with 9 bases between. The germline V gene encodes CDR1 SNHLY and CDR2 FYNNEI. CDR3 residues: CASSDGVFYNSPLHF. CDR3 nucleotide sequence: TGTGCCAGCAGTGACGGGGTTTTCTATAATTCACCCCTCCACTTT. The whole variable domain, filled in from reference TRBV2 and TRBJ1-6, reads EPEVTQTPSHQVTQMGQEVILRCVPISNHLYFYWYRQILGQKVEFLVSFYNNEISEKSEIFDDQFSVERPDGSNFTLKIRSTKLEDSAMYFCASSDGVFYNSPLHFGNGTRLTVT.

The V call is TRBV19, the J call TRBJ2-2, with D perhaps TRBD1 (6 bases). The germline V gene has CDR1 LNHDA and CDR2 SQIVND (reference sequence). The CDR3 has 14 residues. The V gene lost 6 bases and the J gene lost 1 base, with 9 bases spanning the gap. The CDR3 reads CASRRQVNTGELFF. CDR3 in DNA: TGTGCCAGTAGGAGACAGGTGAACACCGGGGAGCTGTTTTTT.

The gene calls are TRBV18 and TRBJ2-2; 8 nucleotides align to TRBD1. The CDR3 length is 16 residues. Germline CDR1 KGHSH, CDR2 LQKENI. With 8 bases clipped from V and 5 bases from J, the junction kept 13 bases outside the gene matches. The CDR3 DNA reads as TGTGCCAGCAAAAAAGTCCAGGGGGCACGGACCGGGGAGCTGTTTTTT. Its translation: CASKKVQGARTGELFF.

The chain carries TRBV4-1 and TRBJ2-5, with TRBD2 matching over 11 bases. CDR1 is MGHRA, CDR2 YSYEKL, per germline. This CDR3 has 16 amino acids. The V and J ends lost 6 bases and 1 base, in that order; junction bases with no gene match: 7. CDR3 loop: CASSLAGGYLQETQYF. DNA of the CDR3: TGCGCCAGCAGTCTAGCGGGAGGATACCTCCAAGAGACCCAGTACTTC.